A selection of T cell receptor beta chains follows, all from one sample in a study of graft-versus-host responses after intestinal transplantation. Assay: immunoSEQ multiplex PCR; the TCRdb copy retains only in-frame clones and omits some. The sample lists fewer than 95,000 clones, roughly 93% occurring once. The antigens of these receptors remain unknown. The sequences come from unstimulated CD4+ T cells sorted from spleen or lymph node cells, collected before transplant. The origin of the receptors is a human donor who was the organ donor for an intestinal transplant. Both conserved end residues are part of each CDR3. The D gene is left open where the match is weak. Only some rows state a clone size, as once, few, many or a class for expanded clones.

length,J,V,size,D,CDR3,DNA
15,TRBJ2-7,TRBV6-1,-,-,CASSSPRTFGNEQYF,TGTGCCAGCAGTTCCCCTCGCACCTTCGGGAACGAGCAGTACTTC
14,TRBJ2-5,TRBV25-1,-,-,CASSEFRDQETQYF,TGTGCCAGCAGTGAATTCAGGGATCAAGAGACCCAGTACTTC
16,TRBJ2-1,TRBV5-4,-,TRBD2,CASSLGGGLPYNEQFF,TGTGCCAGCAGCTTGGGCGGGGGTTTACCATACAATGAGCAGTTCTTC
14,TRBJ2-3,TRBV18,once,-,CASSNGQSTDTQYF,TGTGCCAGCTCAAATGGACAGAGCACAGATACGCAGTATTTT
15,TRBJ2-3,TRBV11-3,-,TRBD1,CASSLDGTGVYTQYF,TGTGCCAGCAGCTTAGATGGGACAGGGGTGTATACGCAGTATTTT
16,TRBJ1-5,TRBV25-1,few,-,CASTLGGAGGNQPQHF,TGTGCCAGCACCCTGGGGGGGGCGGGGGGCAATCAGCCCCAGCATTTT
15,TRBJ1-4,TRBV7-2,-,TRBD1,CASSSGDRRVEKLFF,TGTGCCAGCAGCTCCGGGGACAGGCGGGTAGAAAAACTGTTTTTT
14,TRBJ2-7,TRBV19,-,TRBD1,CASTKGQGNYEQYF,TGTGCCAGTACCAAAGGACAGGGTAACTACGAGCAGTACTTC
12,TRBJ2-2,TRBV5-1,-,-,CASSFILGELFF,TGCGCCAGCAGCTTTATACTCGGGGAGCTGTTTTTT
17,TRBJ1-5,TRBV5-5,once,TRBD1,CASSSFGTVPSNQPQHF,TGTGCCAGCAGTTCATTTGGGACAGTCCCTAGCAATCAGCCCCAGCATTTT
16,TRBJ2-5,TRBV9,-,-,CASSVAPGRGQETQYF,TGTGCCAGCAGCGTAGCCCCGGGCAGGGGACAAGAGACCCAGTACTTC
17,TRBJ1-1,TRBV5-1,-,TRBD1,CASSDQRQGWGNTEAFF,TGCGCCAGCAGCGATCAGAGACAGGGGTGGGGGAACACTGAAGCTTTCTTT
16,TRBJ2-3,TRBV6-6,-,-,CASSYPGTASTDTQYF,TGTGCCAGCAGTTACCCCGGGACGGCTAGCACAGATACGCAGTATTTT
11,TRBJ1-1,TRBV20-1,-,-,CSARDEGPAFF,TGCAGTGCTAGAGATGAGGGTCCAGCTTTCTTT
14,TRBJ2-2,TRBV10-2,-,TRBD1,CANARGPGTGELFF,TGCGCCAACGCCAGGGGGCCAGGCACCGGGGAGCTGTTTTTT
15,TRBJ2-1,TRBV18,once,-,CASSPLAGSYNEQFF,TGTGCCAGCTCGCCATTAGCAGGGTCTTACAATGAGCAGTTCTTC
13,TRBJ1-2,TRBV6-1,-,-,CASSDRVNYGYTF,TGTGCCAGCAGTGACAGGGTTAACTATGGCTACACCTTC